This TCR beta chain came from a study of control samples from healthy donors and cancer patients. TCRdb's copy holds only in-frame clones and misses some; the assay was immunoSEQ multiplex PCR. The sample holds about 130,000 clones; roughly 90% are singletons and the top ten take 2% to 2.5%. The CDR3 spans 17 residues. Germline V CDR1 and CDR2: LGHNA, YNFKEQ. With V trimmed by 0 bases and J by 6 bases, 12 bases remained unmatched. Sequencing input: blood. V gene TRBV4-2 combines with J gene TRBJ2-3; 7 positions agree with TRBD2. The TCR comes from a man aged 18 to 29 in good health. The CDR3 region is CASSQDTRGGGGDTQYF. The CDR3 bases are TGTGCCAGCAGCCAAGATACGAGGGGCGGGGGTGGGGATACGCAGTATTTT.